This T cell receptor (beta chain) was retrieved from a study of vaccination effects on CD4 cells after COVID-19. Study results and caveats: Just 1 of 255 vaccine-induced clones in healthy recipients was cross-reactive. At late timepoints after vaccination, vaccine- and infection-induced clones shrank markedly.

Assay used: immunoSEQ multiplex PCR; TCRdb lists only in-frame clones, some missing. The sample lists some 68,000 clones, less than 80% occurring once. Before any sequencing was done, the ViraFEST assay used viral peptide pools to expand antigen-specific CD4+ T cells. On day 10 of culture, CD4+ T cells were separated out. In the vaccine recipients, nucleocapsid antibodies were negative and there was no prior SARS-CoV-2 infection. About 2 million PBMC were seeded per well and grown in the presence of around 10 IU/ml IL-2 and about 10 ug/ml peptides. This CDR3 region has 12 residues. The V end lost 3 bases, the J end lost 5 bases, and 5 bases lay between the germline ends. Germline-derived CDR1 and CDR2 are LNHDA and SQIVND (reference sequence). For this clone: Its target is not known.

Sequencing was performed on CD4+ T cells from PBMCs cultured with HCoV-OC43 spike peptides, taken before COVID-19 vaccination. Noted subset: HCoV-OC43 spike overlapping peptide pool stimulation. The chain employs TRBV19 and TRBJ2-1; the D is unclear. The sequence was collected from a human donor who received a COVID-19 vaccine. CDR3 nucleotide sequence: TGTGCCAGTAGTATGACCAACAATGAGCAGTTCTTC. Its translation is CASSMTNNEQFF. The complete variable domain, with remaining parts taken from reference TRBV19 and TRBJ2-1, reads DGGITQSPKYLFRKEGQNVTLSCEQNLNHDAMYWYRQDPGQGLRLIYYSQIVNDFQKGDIAEGYSVSREKKESFPLTVTSAQKNPTAFYLCASSMTNNEQFFGPGTRLTVL.